The T cell receptor (beta chain) described here comes from a study of blood T cells in healthy people across ages. For the second PCR, which ran for roughly 6 to 11 cycles, a sample-barcoded 5' primer and a J-beta primer mix were used. TCRdb passed the 5' RACE reads through MiXCR, listing each CDR3 protein once. The repertoire has 600,000 to 900,000 distinct CDR3 sequences, under 30% of them found once; the top ten carry 2.5% to 3.5%. This CDR3 is built from 13 residues. Germline CDR1 is SGHTA and CDR2 is FQGNSA. Trimming removed 0 bases at V and 5 bases at J, with 5 bases between. Peripheral blood, about 9.4 milliliters per donor, was collected. This sample was shared with a second study, whose subject was T cells of mothers and their children. That source adds: All donors were healthy and Caucasian; they were a few mothers and their six children.

V usage is TRBV7-2 and J usage is TRBJ1-5, with no clear D. The sequence came from a boy aged 5 to 17 in good health. Sequencing input: blood. DNA of the CDR3: TGTGCCAGCAGCTTAGCGGTTGATCAGCCCCAGCATTTT. Protein: CASSLAVDQPQHF.